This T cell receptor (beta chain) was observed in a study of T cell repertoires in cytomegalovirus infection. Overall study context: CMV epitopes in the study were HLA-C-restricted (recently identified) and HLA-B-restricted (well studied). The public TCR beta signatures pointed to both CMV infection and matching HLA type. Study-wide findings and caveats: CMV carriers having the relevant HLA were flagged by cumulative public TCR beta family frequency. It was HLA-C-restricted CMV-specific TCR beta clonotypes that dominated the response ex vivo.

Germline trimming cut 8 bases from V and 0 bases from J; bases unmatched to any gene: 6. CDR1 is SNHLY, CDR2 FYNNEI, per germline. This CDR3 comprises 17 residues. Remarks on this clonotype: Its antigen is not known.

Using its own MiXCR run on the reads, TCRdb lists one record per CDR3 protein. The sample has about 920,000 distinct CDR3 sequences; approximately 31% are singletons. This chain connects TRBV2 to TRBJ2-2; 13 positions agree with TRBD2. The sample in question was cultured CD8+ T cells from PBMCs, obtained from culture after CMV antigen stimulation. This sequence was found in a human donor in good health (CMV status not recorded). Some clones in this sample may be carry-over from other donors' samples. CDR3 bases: TGTGCCAGCGCCTCAGGACTAGCGGGGGCGAACACCGGGGAGCTGTTTTTT. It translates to CASASGLAGANTGELFF.